What follows are 30 T cell receptor beta chains derived from one specimen sequenced in a study of T cells in Graves' hyperthyroidism and ophthalmopathy. Amplified regions were TCR beta CDR3 sequences from RNA transcripts. HTBI primers were used for first-round RT-PCR of the TCR CDR3. TCRdb reprocessed the multiplex PCR reads via MiXCR and lists one record per CDR3 protein. The sample consists of approximately 600,000 distinct CDR3 sequences, approximately 15% of them appearing once. Sequencing input: blood. The receptors shown here come from a woman aged 18-29 years with Graves' ophthalmopathy.

The rearrangement links TRBV24-1 to TRBJ2-1; weak D call: TRBD1 (6 bases). Germline lookup yields CDR1 KGHDR and CDR2 SFDVKD. V was shortened by 4 bases and J by 8 bases, with 20 bases between the two germline ends. This CDR3 is built from 16 residues. The CDR3 DNA is TGTGCCACCAGTGAGACCTTGGGGGCCCCAATGGATGAGCAGTTCTTC. Encoded protein: CATSETLGAPMDEQFF.

This clonotype was observed at least ten times. This chain uses TRBV18 with TRBJ2-1; 11 bases are a match to TRBD2. With 3 bases clipped from V and 9 bases from J, the junction kept 7 bases outside the gene matches. CDR3 length equals 15 residues. The germline CDR1 and CDR2 sequences are KGHSH and LQKENI. Here the CDR3 DNA reads TGTGCCAGCTCACCGAATAGCGGGAGGGCCCTTGAGCAGTTCTTC. It translates to CASSPNSGRALEQFF.

This clonotype occurred a few times. This rearrangement joins TRBV24-1 to TRBJ2-2; 9 bases match TRBD2. CDR3 length: 16 amino acids. CDR1 is KGHDR, CDR2 SFDVKD, per germline. With 0 bases clipped from V and 5 bases from J, the junction kept 3 bases outside the gene matches. The CDR3 sequence is CATSDLSSGRTGELFF. The CDR3 DNA reads as TGTGCCACCAGTGATTTGAGTAGCGGGAGAACCGGGGAGCTGTTTTTT.

This clonotype was observed at least ten times. The chain joins TRBV13 to TRBJ2-1, with TRBD2 as a possible D gene (5 bases). Germline lookup yields CDR1 PRHDT and CDR2 FYEKMQ (reference sequence). The V end was cut by 5 bases, the J end by 10 bases, with 12 bases between. The CDR3 runs 12 residues. CDR3 amino acids: CASSLFRGEQFF. The CDR3, as DNA: TGTGCCAGCAGCCTGTTCCGGGGAGAGCAGTTCTTC.

This clonotype was seen ten or more times. V is TRBV10-3 and J is TRBJ2-7; TRBD2 aligns across 10 bases. In germline, CDR1 is ENHRY, CDR2 SYGVKD. CDR3 length equals 17 residues. J gave up 5 bases and V 4 bases, and 14 bases lay outside the gene matches. This CDR3 reads CAISVLGSGRARNEQYF. CDR3 in DNA: TGTGCCATCAGTGTCCTCGGAAGCGGGAGGGCGAGGAACGAGCAGTACTTC.

With respect to this clonotype: Just one base apart from a much larger clone, this may be a read error. The chain recombines TRBV6-1 with TRBJ2-1; tentatively, D is TRBD1 (5 bases). Germline-derived CDR1 and CDR2 are MNHNS and SASEGT. The CDR3 is 13 amino acids. The CDR3 sequence is CAGRAGNYNEQFF. The CDR3 DNA reads as TGTGCCGGCAGGGCCGGTAACTACAATGAGCAGTTCTTC.

This clonotype was seen a handful of times. V usage is TRBV6-2 or TRBV6-3 and J usage is TRBJ1-2; D gene ambiguous. This CDR3 is 12 amino acids long. With 8 bases removed from V and 7 bases from J, the gap between germline ends came to 14 bases. CDR1 is MNHEY and CDR2 is SVGEGT in the germline V gene. The CDR3 is CASAQVIRGYTF. Here the CDR3 DNA reads TGTGCCAGCGCCCAAGTGATTCGTGGCTACACCTTC.

The V call is TRBV5-6, the J call TRBJ2-1; 7 bases fit TRBD1. Germline trimming cut 7 bases from V and 3 bases from J; bases unmatched to any gene: 19. CDR1 and CDR2 from the germline V gene are SGHDT and YYEEEE. The CDR3 is 18 amino acids. The CDR3 spells CASRPLVRRDSHYNEQFF. The DNA for the CDR3 is TGTGCCAGCCGTCCCCTAGTTCGCCGGGACAGCCACTACAATGAGCAGTTCTTC.

This clonotype was detected many times. The chain links TRBV6-1 to TRBJ2-1; D perhaps matches TRBD2 (5 bases). This CDR3 is built from 13 residues. CDR1 is MNHNS, CDR2 SASEGT, per germline. V gave up 4 bases and J gave up 7 bases, with 11 bases separating them. For the CDR3, the DNA is TGTGCCAGCAGTGTTACGGGGTTTAATGAGCAGTTCTTC. This sequence encodes CASSVTGFNEQFF.

This clonotype was seen many times. The CDR3 DNA is TGCAGTGCTAGAGGTTTGGGAGCGGGATGGAGACTCTCCCCGAACGAGCAGTACTTC. Amino acids: CSARGLGAGWRLSPNEQYF. The V and J genes are TRBV20-1 and TRBJ2-7, with TRBD2 matching over 7 bases. Germline V lookup: CDR1 DFQATT, CDR2 SNEGSKA (reference sequence). CDR3 length equals 19 residues. V lost 1 base to trimming and J lost 5 bases; unmatched junction nucleotides: 23.

This clonotype was recorded at least ten times. This rearrangement joins TRBV28 to TRBJ2-2; D may match TRBD1 or TRBD2 (9 bases each). Trimming pared 11 bases from V and 2 bases from J, leaving 30 bases between. The CDR3 contains 19 residues. CDR1 MDHEN and CDR2 SYDVKM come from the germline V gene. CDR3 loop: CACRDREFGSGGNTGELFF. As DNA, the CDR3 is TGTGCCTGCCGGGACAGGGAATTTGGTAGCGGGGGTAACACCGGGGAGCTGTTTTTT.

Turning to this clonotype: A much larger clone differs from this one at a single base, so this may be a read error. The chain uses TRBV7-2 and TRBJ1-1, with D possibly TRBD1 on 6 matching bases. The length of the CDR3 is 16 residues. Germline loops: CDR1 SGHTA, CDR2 FQGNSA. Deletions cut 2 bases from V and 1 base from J, with 14 bases between. CDR3 coding DNA: TGTGCCAGCAGCTTATGGAGGGGGGCCTGGAACACTGAAGCTTTCTTT. Protein sequence: CASSLWRGAWNTEAFF. The full variable domain, with the rest looked up from reference TRBV7-2 and TRBJ1-1, is GAGVSQSPSNKVTEKGKDVELRCDPISGHTALYWYRQSLGQGLEFLIYFQGNSAPDKSGLPSDRFSAERTGGSVSTLTIQRTQQEDSAVYLCASSLWRGAWNTEAFFGQGTRLTVV.

This clonotype came up many times. The chain has TRBV6-1 and TRBJ1-4; 11 nucleotides match TRBD1. The CDR3 totals 14 residues. Trimming took 5 bases from V and 8 from J; bases not matched to a gene: 4. Per germline, CDR1 MNHNS and CDR2 SASEGT. CDR3 nucleotide sequence: TGTGCCAGCAGTCAGGGACAGGGGGGAGAAAAACTGTTTTTT. Translating gives CASSQGQGGEKLFF.

This clonotype came up a few times. The chain joins TRBV3-1 to TRBJ2-7; TRBD1 or TRBD2 may be the D gene (6 bases each). Trimming left V 3 bases short and J 5 bases short, with 17 bases between. The CDR3 loop spans 15 amino acids. Germline V gene data show CDR1 as LGHDT and CDR2 as YNNKEL (reference sequence). This chain's CDR3 is CASSHASGALDEQYF. The DNA for the CDR3 is TGTGCCAGCAGCCACGCGTCGGGGGCTCTTGACGAGCAGTACTTC.

This clonotype was found many times. V gene TRBV11-2 combines with J gene TRBJ2-4; D perhaps matches TRBD1 (6 bases). V shed 2 bases and J shed 6 bases, with 14 bases lying between them. There are 15 residues in the CDR3. CDR1 SGHAT and CDR2 FQNNGV come from the germline V gene. CDR3 sequence: CASSLSRTVRNIQYF. In DNA form, the CDR3 reads TGTGCCAGCAGCTTATCCCGGACAGTAAGAAACATTCAGTACTTC.

This clonotype was found a few times. A read error is possible here, since a much larger clone lies one base away. This rearrangement joins TRBV20-1 to TRBJ2-1, with TRBD2 identical over 14 bases. V gave up 6 bases and J gave up 12 bases; unmatched junction bases: 16. CDR1 is DFQATT, CDR2 SNEGSKA, per germline (reference sequence). The CDR3 is 16 residues long. The CDR3 DNA reads TGCAGTGCCAGACCGGGACTAGCGGGAGTTACTGCTGGGCAGTTCTTC. Translation: CSARPGLAGVTAGQFF.

This clonotype was counted a few times. The chain is built from TRBV6-1 and TRBJ2-3; possible D gene TRBD1, 6 bases. CDR1 and CDR2 (germline): MNHNS, SASEGT. The CDR3 covers 15 residues. V dropped 7 bases and J dropped 1 base, with 15 bases sitting between them. The CDR3 bases are TGTGCCAGCACCTCACAGGGTTGGGGCACAGATACGCAGTATTTT. Amino acids: CASTSQGWGTDTQYF.

There are many counts of this clonotype. The chain carries TRBV7-9 and TRBJ1-2; 11 nucleotides agree with TRBD1. The V and J ends lost 5 bases and 4 bases, in that order; junction bases with no gene match: 3. Per the germline V gene, CDR1 is SEHNR and CDR2 is FQNEAQ (reference sequence). This CDR3 is 14 amino acids long. CDR3 sequence (DNA): TGTGCCAGCAGCACGGGACAGGGGGTCTATGGCTACACCTTC. Its translation is CASSTGQGVYGYTF.

This clonotype was detected ten times or more. This rearrangement joins TRBV11-2 to TRBJ1-2; D unclear. The V end was cut by 4 bases, the J end by 2 bases, with 17 bases between. The germline V gene encodes CDR1 SGHAT and CDR2 FQNNGV. The CDR3 is 16 amino acids. The CDR3 DNA reads TGTGCCAGCAGCTCTTACGGCGGAGGAGGGAACTATGGCTACACCTTC. Translation gives CASSSYGGGGNYGYTF.

In this sample, this clonotype turned up many times. V and J are TRBV3-1 and TRBJ2-1, with no clear D. With 0 bases removed from V and 6 bases from J, the gap between germline ends came to 12 bases. CDR3 length: 15 amino acids. CDR1 is LGHDT and CDR2 is YNNKEL in the germline V gene (reference sequence). The CDR3: CASSQDGPILNEQFF. The CDR3, as DNA: TGTGCCAGCAGCCAAGATGGGCCCATCCTCAATGAGCAGTTCTTC.

This clonotype was counted between two and nine times. The chain employs TRBV7-2 and TRBJ1-1, with TRBD1 matching 7 bases. This CDR3 is built from 13 residues. Trimming at V came to 4 bases and at J to 3 bases, leaving 2 bases not matched to a gene. Germline loops: CDR1 SGHTA, CDR2 FQGNSA. CDR3 sequence: CASSYRGYTEAFF. DNA for the CDR3: TGTGCCAGCAGCTACAGGGGATACACTGAAGCTTTCTTT. Full variable domain (remainder filled in from reference TRBV7-2 and TRBJ1-1): GAGVSQSPSNKVTEKGKDVELRCDPISGHTALYWYRQSLGQGLEFLIYFQGNSAPDKSGLPSDRFSAERTGGSVSTLTIQRTQQEDSAVYLCASSYRGYTEAFFGQGTRLTVV.

The chain uses TRBV29-1 and TRBJ2-1, with D perhaps TRBD1 (6 bases). CDR1 is SQVTM and CDR2 is ANQGSEA in the germline V gene. The V and J ends lost 5 bases and 7 bases respectively, with 21 bases between them. This CDR3 region has 15 residues. The CDR3 region is CSVKGDPGFSNEQFF. The CDR3 DNA sequence: TGCAGCGTTAAGGGGGACCCGGGGTTTTCAAATGAGCAGTTCTTC.

This clonotype came up a few times. This rearrangement joins TRBV7-2 to TRBJ2-1; 8 nucleotides match TRBD1. The CDR3 length is 16 residues. Losses at the gene ends were 5 bases for V and 3 bases for J; bases not matched to a gene: 9. CDR1 and CDR2 from the germline V gene are SGHTA and FQGNSA. DNA for the CDR3: TGTGCCAGCAGCCCGACAGGGGTCGTAGGCTACAATGAGCAGTTCTTC. Its protein product is CASSPTGVVGYNEQFF. Full variable domain (remainder filled in from reference TRBV7-2 and TRBJ2-1): GAGVSQSPSNKVTEKGKDVELRCDPISGHTALYWYRQSLGQGLEFLIYFQGNSAPDKSGLPSDRFSAERTGGSVSTLTIQRTQQEDSAVYLCASSPTGVVGYNEQFFGPGTRLTVL.

This clonotype was seen at least ten times. CDR3 region: CASSWTGANQPQHF. In nucleotides, the CDR3 is TGTGCCAGCAGCTGGACAGGAGCCAATCAGCCCCAGCATTTT. The chain uses TRBV12-3 or TRBV12-4 and TRBJ1-5, with TRBD1 identical over 7 bases. The CDR3 length is 14 residues. V lost 6 bases, J lost 3 bases, and 5 bases stayed unmatched.

This clonotype came up many times. The chain is built from TRBV7-9 and TRBJ2-1; no reliable D call. This CDR3 spans 16 amino acids. CDR1 SEHNR and CDR2 FQNEAQ come from the germline V gene (reference sequence). V was shortened by 1 base and J by 2 bases, with 12 bases between the two germline ends. CDR3 coding DNA: TGTGCCAGCAGCTTAGTTGGGCCTTCGCCCTACAATGAGCAGTTCTTC. Residues: CASSLVGPSPYNEQFF.

A word on this clonotype: This may arise from a read error, as a much more abundant clone is one base away. This chain joins TRBV2 and TRBJ2-3; 8 bases match TRBD2. Germline assignment: CDR1 SNHLY and CDR2 FYNNEI. The CDR3 contains 16 residues. The CDR3 protein is CASSLTGAGDTDTKYF. In DNA, the CDR3 is TGTGCCAGCAGCCTGACGGGAGCGGGAGACACAGATACGAAGTATTTT. The full variable domain, rest sourced from reference TRBV2 and TRBJ2-3, is EPEVTQTPSHQVTQMGQEVILRCVPISNHLYFYWYRQILGQKVEFLVSFYNNEISEKSEIFDDQFSVERPDGSNFTLKIRSTKLEDSAMYFCASSLTGAGDTDTKYFGPGTRLTVL.

This clonotype was observed many times. The CDR3 DNA follows: TGTGCCAGCAGACCTACAGGTGGATCCAACCACGAGCAGTACTTC. Amino acid sequence: CASRPTGGSNHEQYF. The V call is TRBV5-4, the J call TRBJ2-7; D is perhaps TRBD1 (5 bases). The V end was cut by 5 bases, the J end by 5 bases, with 20 bases between. The CDR3 is made up of 15 amino acids. In germline, CDR1 is SGHNT, CDR2 YYREEE (reference sequence).

This clonotype was counted ten times or more. The chain combines TRBV18 with TRBJ1-2; D is uncertain. The germline gives CDR1 KGHSH, CDR2 LQKENI. This CDR3 is 14 amino acids long. V lost 2 bases and J 6 bases, leaving 13 bases between the germline ends. CDR3 nucleotides: TGTGCCAGCTCACCAGAAAAAAAGGGAAATGGCTACACCTTC. Encoded protein: CASSPEKKGNGYTF.

J is TRBJ1-4 and V is TRBV7-9, with D possibly being TRBD1 (5 bases). Trimming removed 3 bases at V and 8 bases at J, with 13 bases between. The CDR3 runs to 14 residues. In germline, CDR1 is SEHNR, CDR2 FQNEAQ (reference sequence). The chain's CDR3 is CASSLAQGMEKLFF. The CDR3 bases are TGTGCCAGCAGCTTGGCGCAGGGTATGGAAAAACTGTTTTTT. Drawing the rest from reference TRBV7-9 and TRBJ1-4, the complete variable domain is DTGVSQNPRHKITKRGQNVTFRCDPISEHNRLYWYRQTLGQGPEFLTYFQNEAQLEKSRLLSDRFSAERPKGSFSTLEIQRTEQGDSAMYLCASSLAQGMEKLFFGSGTQLSVL.

This clonotype showed up many times. The CDR3 spells CASSELAGGSYNEQFF. In DNA form, the CDR3 reads TGTGCCAGCAGTGAGTTAGCGGGAGGGTCCTACAATGAGCAGTTCTTC. The chain carries TRBV2 and TRBJ2-1; the match to TRBD2 covers 11 bases. The CDR3 consists of 16 residues. The V segment lost 3 bases and the J segment 1 base; nucleotides outside the gene matches: 2. CDR1 is SNHLY and CDR2 is FYNNEI in the germline V gene.